This T cell receptor (beta chain) was obtained from a study of T cell responses to AZD1222 COVID-19 vaccine. This CDR3 has 14 residues. Between the trimmed V and J ends, which lost 5 bases and 9 bases, there was a span of 14 bases. The V gene's germline CDR1 is SGHAT and CDR2 FQNNGV. Sequencing was performed with immunoSEQ multiplex PCR; in TCRdb, only in-frame clones are kept and a portion is missing. Of around 150,000 clones in the sample, about 92% were seen once. The chain links TRBV11-2 to TRBJ1-6; D not resolved. The source of this sequence is an adult who received the AZD1222 COVID-19 vaccine. The starting material was peripheral blood, obtained 28 days after the second AZD1222 dose. CDR3: CASSQVNPGSPLHF. CDR3 sequence (DNA): TGTGCCAGCAGCCAGGTGAATCCGGGTTCACCCCTCCACTTT.